One and the same sample provided the 20 T cell receptor beta chains below, sequenced in a study of T-cell reconstitution after alpha-beta-depleted transplantation in children. Preparation of the TCRbeta library involved a method that used unique molecular identifiers. TCRdb analysed the PCR reads with MiXCR anew, one entry per CDR3 protein. The sample gives some 180,000 distinct CDR3 sequences, roughly 7% of which show up once; around 5% is in the top ten. Sequenced here: PBMCs, sampled before TCRalphabeta/CD19-depleted stem cell transplant. The origin of the receptors is a boy between 2 and 15 years old with acute lymphoblastic leukemia, due to receive a stem cell transplant.

This clonotype appeared many times. V usage is TRBV12-3 or TRBV12-4 and J usage is TRBJ2-4, with 7 nucleotides matching TRBD2. V dropped 2 bases and J dropped 0; count of bases not matched to a gene: 4. This CDR3 has 16 residues. CDR3 sequence (DNA): TGTGCCAGCAGTTTATGGCCTAGCGGAGCCAAAAACATTCAGTACTTC. This sequence encodes CASSLWPSGAKNIQYF.

This clonotype was counted ten times or more. The rearrangement uses TRBV20-1 and TRBJ2-3, with TRBD2 matching 7 bases. The CDR3 runs 13 residues. Per germline, CDR1 DFQATT and CDR2 SNEGSKA (reference sequence). V trimming: 8 bases; J trimming: 4 bases; junction bases outside the gene matches: 9. The chain's CDR3 is CSSLSGNPDTQYF. CDR3 sequence (DNA): TGCAGTAGCTTGAGCGGGAATCCAGATACGCAGTATTTT.

This clonotype appeared many times. This chain uses TRBV10-2 with TRBJ2-7, with D uncertain. CDR1 WSHSY and CDR2 SAAADI come from the germline V gene. Between the trimmed V and J ends, which lost 3 bases and 3 bases, there was a span of 6 bases. This CDR3 is built from 12 residues. The CDR3 bases are TGCGCCAGCAGTGAAGGGCTCTACGAGCAGTACTTC. Amino acid sequence: CASSEGLYEQYF.

In this sample, this clonotype turned up a few times. This sequence joins TRBV6-2 or TRBV6-3 and TRBJ2-6; 7 bases map to TRBD2. The CDR3 covers 21 residues. J was trimmed by 3 bases and V by 6 bases; bases with no gene match: 23. The V gene's germline CDR1 is MNHEY and CDR2 SVGEGT. CDR3 sequence reads: CASRGASELASKRVGANVLTF. In nucleotides, the CDR3 is TGTGCCAGCAGAGGTGCGTCCGAACTAGCGTCAAAAAGGGTTGGGGCCAACGTCCTGACTTTC.

Relative to its sample, this clonotype is medium-sized. The rearrangement links TRBV7-2 to TRBJ2-3; D is possibly TRBD2 (6 bases). V was cut by 3 bases and J by 2 bases, with 6 bases left in between. CDR3 length: 13 amino acids. Germline V gives CDR1 SGHTA, CDR2 FQGNSA. CDR3 protein: CASSLGLTDTQYF. The CDR3 DNA is TGTGCCAGCAGCTTGGGACTCACAGATACGCAGTATTTT.

There are many counts of this clonotype. The chain has TRBV20-1 and TRBJ2-7; no clear D. Germline V CDR1 and CDR2: DFQATT, SNEGSKA (reference sequence). This CDR3 spans 11 amino acids. V lost 0 bases and J 7 bases, leaving 7 bases between the germline ends. Here the CDR3 reads CSAREYREQYF. The CDR3 DNA reads TGCAGTGCTAGAGAGTATAGGGAGCAGTACTTC.

This clonotype came up a few times. This sequence joins TRBV28 and TRBJ1-1; D gene unclear. Germline V gives CDR1 MDHEN, CDR2 SYDVKM. The V gene lost 6 bases and the J gene lost 0 bases, with 14 bases spanning the gap. The CDR3 loop spans 15 amino acids. Here the CDR3 DNA reads TGTGCCAGCAGAATGCAGGCGACATTGAACACTGAAGCTTTCTTT. It specifies CASRMQATLNTEAFF.

This clonotype was found many times. This chain uses TRBV2 with TRBJ2-3; the D is unclear. Germline values: CDR1 SNHLY, CDR2 FYNNEI. V was shortened by 6 bases and J by 6 bases, with 13 bases between the two germline ends. CDR3 length equals 13 residues. The CDR3 spells CASRPPVVDTQYF. CDR3 in DNA: TGTGCCAGCAGGCCCCCGGTTGTGGATACGCAGTATTTT.

This clonotype has ten or more counts. The J gene is TRBJ1-5, the V gene TRBV28, with D possibly matching TRBD1 (5 bases). In germline, CDR1 is MDHEN, CDR2 SYDVKM. V was shortened by 8 bases and J by 8 bases, with 22 bases between the two germline ends. The CDR3 extends over 15 amino acids. The CDR3 loop is CASAPPGGKGKPQHF. The CDR3 region has the DNA TGTGCCAGCGCTCCCCCCGGGGGGAAGGGCAAGCCCCAGCATTTT.

This clonotype came up many times. This chain connects TRBV7-3 to TRBJ1-1; D unresolved. Deletions cut 2 bases from V and 5 bases from J, with 15 bases between. CDR3 length: 15 amino acids. Per the germline V gene, CDR1 is SGHTA and CDR2 is FQGTGA. The CDR3 bases are TGTGCCAGCAGCTTAGAAGGCTCGGGGATAACTGAAGCTTTCTTT. This sequence encodes CASSLEGSGITEAFF. Combining the CDR3 with reference TRBV7-3 and TRBJ1-1 gives the whole variable domain GAGVSQTPSNKVTEKGKYVELRCDPISGHTALYWYRQSLGQGPEFLIYFQGTGAADDSGLPNDRFFAVRPEGSVSTLKIQRTERGDSAVYLCASSLEGSGITEAFFGQGTRLTVV.

The J gene is TRBJ1-1, the V gene TRBV5-1, with D perhaps matching TRBD1 (5 bases). The CDR3 covers 13 residues. Trimming took off 5 bases at V and 3 bases at J, with 11 bases between the two ends. The V gene's germline CDR1 is SGHRS and CDR2 YFSETQ. CDR3 DNA: TGCGCCAGCAGATGGGGGGGAGACACTGAAGCTTTCTTT. Its translation is CASRWGGDTEAFF.

The rearrangement uses TRBV2 and TRBJ2-5; TRBD2 matches at 8 bases. Trimming took 8 bases from V and 4 from J; bases not matched to a gene: 12. The length of the CDR3 is 15 residues. Germline CDR1 reads SNHLY; CDR2 reads FYNNEI. The CDR3 is CASRTDGGAGETQYF. CDR3 nucleotides: TGTGCCAGCCGAACCGACGGGGGGGCTGGAGAGACCCAGTACTTC.

V and J are TRBV7-2 and TRBJ2-5; 13 bases match TRBD2. Trimming took 1 base from V and 6 from J; bases not matched to a gene: 11. This CDR3 region has 18 residues. Germline loops: CDR1 SGHTA, CDR2 FQGNSA. The CDR3 loop is CASSLVPEGLAGVQTQYF. CDR3 nucleotides: TGTGCCAGCAGCTTAGTGCCCGAAGGACTAGCGGGAGTCCAGACCCAGTACTTC.

The chain uses TRBV19 and TRBJ2-2; no reliable D call. The V gene's germline CDR1 is LNHDA and CDR2 SQIVND (reference sequence). Between the trimmed V and J ends, which lost 4 bases and 5 bases, there was a span of 11 bases. The CDR3 is 14 amino acids. As DNA, the CDR3 is TGTGCCAGTAGTACCCAGACCAGAACCGGGGAGCTGTTTTTT. Translated, it gives CASSTQTRTGELFF.

This clonotype was detected many times. The chain couples TRBV28 to TRBJ2-3, with D possibly called TRBD1 or TRBD2 (6 bases each). Looked up from germline, CDR1 is MDHEN and CDR2 is SYDVKM. V lost 3 bases and J 2 bases, leaving 21 bases between the germline ends. This CDR3 comprises 18 residues. The chain's CDR3 is CASSFDRQGGGLTDTQYF. The CDR3 bases are TGTGCCAGCAGTTTCGACCGTCAGGGTGGGGGGCTCACAGATACGCAGTATTTT.

In this sample, this clonotype turned up many times. This sequence joins TRBV12-3 or TRBV12-4 and TRBJ2-2; 7 bases line up with TRBD1. CDR3 length: 15 residues. V lost 5 bases and J lost 4; bases outside the gene matches: 7. The CDR3 here is CASSGQGVSTGELFF. CDR3 sequence (DNA): TGTGCCAGCAGTGGTCAGGGGGTGAGCACCGGGGAGCTGTTTTTT.

The chain joins TRBV5-1 to TRBJ2-1; D unresolved. Germline V CDR1 and CDR2: SGHRS, YFSETQ. V lost 0 bases, J lost 8 bases, and 18 bases lay in between. This CDR3 is built from 16 residues. The CDR3 loop reads CASSLDGYGQKDEQFF. DNA for the CDR3: TGCGCCAGCAGCTTGGACGGTTACGGTCAAAAAGATGAGCAGTTCTTC. Based on the CDR3 plus reference TRBV5-1 and TRBJ2-1, the full variable domain is KAGVTQTPRYLIKTRGQQVTLSCSPISGHRSVSWYQQTPGQGLQFLFEYFSETQRNKGNFPGRFSGRQFSNSRSEMNVSTLELGDSALYLCASSLDGYGQKDEQFFGPGTRLTVL.

This clonotype has ten or more counts. V usage is TRBV12-3 or TRBV12-4 and J usage is TRBJ2-5; the D is unclear. The CDR3 length is 14 residues. Trimming pared 5 bases from V and 0 bases from J, leaving 10 bases between. CDR3 DNA: TGTGCCAGCAGTCGGTCGGGTTACCAAGAGACCCAGTACTTC. Translation gives CASSRSGYQETQYF.

This clonotype occurred many times. V and J are TRBV7-9 and TRBJ1-4, with TRBD1 matching 7 bases. The CDR3 contains 14 residues. Unmatched junction bases numbered 1, after V lost 5 bases and J lost 1 base. CDR1 and CDR2 from the germline V gene are SEHNR and FQNEAQ (reference sequence). The CDR3 DNA sequence: TGTGCCAGCAGCCGACAGGGAACTAATGAAAAACTGTTTTTT. Translation gives CASSRQGTNEKLFF.

This clonotype was picked up many times. J is TRBJ2-1 and V is TRBV28, with no clear D. CDR1 MDHEN and CDR2 SYDVKM come from the germline V gene. This CDR3 comprises 14 residues. Trimming removed 7 bases from V and 7 bases from J, with 17 bases in between. The DNA of the CDR3 is TGTGCCAGCACTCTTTGGGGTCCGGTAAATGAGCAGTTCTTC. It is translated as CASTLWGPVNEQFF. The full variable domain, rest sourced from reference TRBV28 and TRBJ2-1, is DVKVTQSSRYLVKRTGEKVFLECVQDMDHENMFWYRQDPGLGLRLIYFSYDVKMKEKGDIPEGYSVSREKKERFSLILESASTNQTSMYLCASTLWGPVNEQFFGPGTRLTVL.